This T cell receptor (beta chain) emerged from a study of early T cells in non-severe SARS-CoV-2 infection. The table lists this clonotype with a few counts. As part of library construction, unique molecular identifiers were attached to individual cDNA molecules. One entry per CDR3 protein results from TCRdb running MiXCR on the 5' RACE reads. The sample shows about 77,000 distinct CDR3 sequences, about 16% of them seen only once. This CDR3 has 13 amino acids. The germline V and J ends were trimmed by 6 bases and 10 bases, with 14 bases remaining between them. CDR1 and CDR2 from the germline V gene are SGDLS and YYNGEE.

The TCR comes from an adult who was a healthcare worker with PCR-confirmed SARS-CoV-2 infection or an uninfected control (not recorded which). The sample taken for sequencing was whole blood. The chain carries TRBV9 and TRBJ1-6; maybe TRBD1 (5 bases). CDR3 region: CASNNQGYSPLHF. The CDR3 bases are TGTGCCAGCAATAACCAGGGTTACTCACCCCTCCACTTT.